This T cell receptor (beta chain) was captured by sequencing in a study of PD-1 blockade in classical Hodgkin lymphoma. Study-wide context: Once every 2 weeks, patients received intravenous nivolumab at 3 mg/kg.

Overall study results and limits: TCR diversity in CD4+, not CD8+, cells rose significantly by C4D1. Partial responders and progressors had significantly lower baseline TCR diversity. Diminished baseline TCR diversity has been reported in newly diagnosed patients relative to healthy donors.

As regards this clone: Its specificity is unknown.

The ends were cut back, 5 bases at V and 12 bases at J, with 25 bases in the middle. CDR3 length: 15 amino acids. Germline CDR1 and CDR2: SGHTA and FQGNSA. The time point is: cycle 4 day 1 (C4D1), after more than 5 weeks of nivolumab. In every patient, relapse followed autologous stem cell transplantation, while exposure to brentuximab vedotin differed. Thawed PBMCs were the source of CD4+ T cells, purified by magnetic negative selection. TCRdb's table, derived via immunoSEQ multiplex PCR, lists solely in-frame clones and lacks some. The table shows 30,000 or so clones, with roughly 80% occurring only once.

The input for sequencing was CD4+ T cells from blood, taken before the fourth cycle of nivolumab. This sequence was found in a human donor with classical Hodgkin lymphoma. This chain joins TRBV7-2 and TRBJ1-1; no clear D gene. The CDR3 nucleotides read TGTGCCAGCAGCCCACAAGGGTACGGAAGAGGTAATCCTTTCTTT. Amino acid sequence: CASSPQGYGRGNPFF.